These T cell receptor beta chains were read from a single sample in a study of CD8+CD57+ T cells in acquired aplastic anemia. TCRdb ran MiXCR on the reads and lists one entry per CDR3 protein. The sample consists of about 150,000 distinct CDR3 sequences, 45% to 55% of them appearing once. Sequenced material: sorted CD4+, CD8+, or CD8+CD57+ T cells (not recorded which) from PBMCs. The source is a human donor with aplastic anemia. The CDR3 runs from the conserved cysteine through the conserved F or W. A D gene is named only where the DNA matches it firmly. Part of the rows lack a size; the others show once, few, many or a class for expanded clones.

TRBV10-2	13	once	.	TRBJ2-1	CASSESTLVNRFF	TGCGCCAGCAGTGAGTCGACACTAGTTAATCGGTTCTTC
TRBV7-2	17	many	TRBD2	TRBJ2-3	CASSLPTSGGGTDTQYF	TGTGCCAGCAGCCTTCCTACTAGCGGGGGTGGGACAGATACGCAGTATTTT
TRBV7-7	16	.	TRBD1	TRBJ2-7	CASSFAPGQLVHEQYF	TGTGCTAGCAGCTTCGCCCCGGGACAGCTAGTCCACGAGCAGTACTTC
TRBV5-4	15	few	TRBD2	TRBJ2-5	CASSLREGGQETQYF	TGTGCCAGCAGCTTGCGGGAGGGGGGTCAAGAGACCCAGTACTTC
TRBV4-3	15	many	TRBD1	TRBJ2-7	CASSPEQGASYEQYF	TGCGCCAGCAGCCCCGAACAGGGGGCGAGCTACGAGCAGTACTTC
TRBV19	15	few	TRBD2	TRBJ2-7	CASSDSGGYSYEQYF	TGTGCCAGTAGCGATAGCGGGGGGTATTCCTACGAGCAGTACTTC
TRBV6-4	13	.	.	TRBJ2-3	CASSEANTDTQYF	TGTGCCAGCAGTGAAGCAAACACAGATACGCAGTATTTT
TRBV7-2	14	.	TRBD2	TRBJ2-7	CASSLAGLAHEQYF	TGTGCCAGCAGCTTAGCAGGACTAGCCCACGAGCAGTACTTC
TRBV15	14	.	TRBD2	TRBJ2-7	CATSRPLAGDEQYF	TGTGCCACCAGCAGACCCCTAGCGGGAGACGAGCAGTACTTC
TRBV6-1	16	many	.	TRBJ2-1	CASRAWWGGRYNEQFF	TGTGCCAGCAGGGCATGGTGGGGGGGCCGGTACAATGAGCAGTTCTTC
TRBV5-6	13	many	.	TRBJ2-1	CASSLNYKREQFF	TGTGCCAGCAGCTTGAATTACAAGAGGGAGCAGTTCTTC
TRBV11-2	16	many	.	TRBJ2-2	CASSPRTPAGTGELFF	TGTGCCAGCAGCCCCAGGACACCTGCGGGCACCGGGGAGCTGTTTTTT
TRBV11-1	17	.	.	TRBJ1-2	CASTKTPAGLDSYGYTF	TGTGCCAGCACCAAAACCCCGGCAGGGCTAGACAGCTATGGCTACACCTTC
TRBV19	15	once	TRBD1	TRBJ1-3	CASSVGQDPGNTIYF	TGTGCCAGTAGTGTTGGACAGGACCCTGGAAACACCATATATTTT
TRBV10-3	13	few	.	TRBJ1-1	CAIKNQENTEAFF	TGTGCCATCAAAAACCAGGAGAACACTGAAGCTTTCTTT
TRBV6-2/TRBV6-3	15	.	TRBD1	TRBJ1-2	CASKTGTGVIYGYTF	TGTGCCAGCAAAACCGGGACAGGCGTAATCTATGGCTACACCTTC
TRBV5-1	15	many	TRBD2	TRBJ2-7	CASSWYSGGPYEQYF	TGCGCCAGCAGCTGGTATAGCGGGGGGCCCTACGAGCAGTACTTC
TRBV11-2	14	once	.	TRBJ2-3	CASSLEYGTDTQYF	TGTGCCAGCAGCTTAGAATACGGCACAGATACGCAGTATTTT
TRBV2	16	few	TRBD1	TRBJ2-3	CASSPIYDRGQDTQYF	TGTGCCAGCAGTCCAATATACGACAGGGGGCAAGATACGCAGTATTTT
TRBV4-3	15	many	TRBD2	TRBJ2-1	CASSQASGLYNEQFF	TGCGCCAGCAGCCAGGCTAGCGGCCTTTACAATGAGCAGTTCTTC
TRBV28	18	few	.	TRBJ1-2	CASSSPDGPFAANYGYTF	TGTGCCAGCAGTTCCCCGGACGGGCCCTTTGCGGCCAACTATGGCTACACCTTC
TRBV6-2/TRBV6-3	16	few	TRBD2	TRBJ2-1	CASSYYRLAEYNEQFF	TGTGCCAGCAGTTACTATAGACTAGCGGAGTACAATGAGCAGTTCTTC
TRBV19	17	many	TRBD2	TRBJ2-7	CASSSRTSGALSYEQYF	TGTGCCAGTAGTTCTCGGACTAGCGGGGCCCTCTCCTACGAGCAGTACTTC
TRBV3-1	14	.	.	TRBJ2-1	CASGERGCGPEQFF	TGTGCCAGCGGAGAGAGGGGATGCGGCCCTGAGCAGTTCTTC
TRBV19	13	.	TRBD1	TRBJ1-6	CASGTGFNSPLHF	TGTGCCAGTGGGACAGGATTTAATTCACCCCTCCACTTT
TRBV19	12	.	.	TRBJ1-1	CASKGQGSEAFF	TGTGCCAGTAAGGGGCAGGGCAGTGAAGCTTTCTTT
TRBV5-4	14	.	TRBD2	TRBJ2-7	CASSLSSGSGEQYF	TGTGCCAGCAGCTTGTCTAGCGGGAGTGGAGAGCAGTACTTC
TRBV5-1	16	.	.	TRBJ1-5	CASSLKVSGSNQPQHF	TGCGCCAGCAGCTTGAAAGTGTCAGGGAGCAATCAGCCCCAGCATTTT
TRBV6-1	17	.	TRBD1	TRBJ1-3	CASSEEQGAGVGNTIYF	TGTGCCAGCAGTGAAGAACAGGGGGCAGGGGTTGGAAACACCATATATTTT
TRBV2	15	many	.	TRBJ1-4	CASSEQGPTNEKLFF	TGTGCCAGCAGTGAACAGGGGCCAACTAATGAAAAACTGTTTTTT